This T cell receptor (beta chain) was observed in a study of T cell repertoires in cytomegalovirus infection. Across the whole study: Public TCR beta signatures marked donors with CMV infection and the matching HLA. Regarding the study as a whole: Cumulative frequency (of public TCR beta family members) identified carriers of CMV plus the relevant HLA. Within the response measured ex vivo, HLA-C-restricted CMV-specific TCR beta clonotypes were dominant.

TCRdb reanalysed the reads using MiXCR and keeps one entry per CDR3 protein. The sample yields hundreds of thousands of distinct CDR3 sequences, about a sixth seen once. In germline, CDR1 is SGHVS, CDR2 FQNEAQ. This CDR3 spans 14 amino acids. The J segment lost 7 bases and the V segment lost 5 bases, leaving 8 bases of the junction unmatched. This clonotype was picked up many times. Its matching antigen is unknown. V and J are TRBV7-8 and TRBJ1-2, with 9 bases aligning to TRBD1. The clonotype comes from a human donor in good health (CMV status not recorded). Some clones in this sample may be carry-over from other donors' samples. Sequencing used PBMCs. The CDR3 here is CASSPGTGSRGYTF. CDR3 DNA sequence: TGTGCCAGCAGCCCAGGGACAGGGTCGCGTGGCTACACCTTC.